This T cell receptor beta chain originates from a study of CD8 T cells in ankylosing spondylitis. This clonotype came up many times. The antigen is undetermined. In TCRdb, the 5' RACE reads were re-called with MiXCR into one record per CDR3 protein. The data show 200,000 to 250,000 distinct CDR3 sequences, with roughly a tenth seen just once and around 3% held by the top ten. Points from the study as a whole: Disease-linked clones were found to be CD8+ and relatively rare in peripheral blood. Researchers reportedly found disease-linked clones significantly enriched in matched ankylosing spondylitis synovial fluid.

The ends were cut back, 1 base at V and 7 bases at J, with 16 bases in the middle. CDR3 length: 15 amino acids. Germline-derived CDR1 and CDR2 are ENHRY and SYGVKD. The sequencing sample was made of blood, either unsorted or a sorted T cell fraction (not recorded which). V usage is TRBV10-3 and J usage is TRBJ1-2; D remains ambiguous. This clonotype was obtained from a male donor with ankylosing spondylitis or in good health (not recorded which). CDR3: CAISELKDGGSGYTF. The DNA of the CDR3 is TGTGCCATCAGTGAGTTAAAGGACGGTGGGTCTGGCTACACCTTC.